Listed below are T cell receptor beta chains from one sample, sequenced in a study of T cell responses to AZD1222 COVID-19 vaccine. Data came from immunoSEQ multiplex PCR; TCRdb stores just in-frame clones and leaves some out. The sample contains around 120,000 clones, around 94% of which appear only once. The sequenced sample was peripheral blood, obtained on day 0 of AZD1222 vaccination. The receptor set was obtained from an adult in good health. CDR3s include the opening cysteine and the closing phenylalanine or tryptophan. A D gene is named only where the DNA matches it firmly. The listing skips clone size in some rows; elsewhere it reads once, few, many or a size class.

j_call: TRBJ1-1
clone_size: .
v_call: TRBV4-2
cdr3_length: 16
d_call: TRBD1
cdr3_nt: TGTGCCAGCAGCCAAGTGAGACAGGGGGGAGACACTGAAGCTTTCTTT
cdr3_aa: CASSQVRQGGDTEAFF

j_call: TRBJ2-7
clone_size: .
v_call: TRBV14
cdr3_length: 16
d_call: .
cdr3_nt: TGTGCCAGCAGCCAAGGCGGGGCAGGGAGCTCCTACGAGCAGTACTTC
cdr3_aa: CASSQGGAGSSYEQYF

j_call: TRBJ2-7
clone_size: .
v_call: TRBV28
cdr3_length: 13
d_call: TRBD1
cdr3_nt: TGTGCCAGCAAACAGGGGGATACTTACGAGCAGTACTTC
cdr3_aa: CASKQGDTYEQYF

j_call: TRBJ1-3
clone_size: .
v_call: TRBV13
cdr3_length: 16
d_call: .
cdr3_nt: TGTGCCAGCAGCCCTGCCGGGGACACCTCTGGAAACACCATATATTTT
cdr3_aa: CASSPAGDTSGNTIYF

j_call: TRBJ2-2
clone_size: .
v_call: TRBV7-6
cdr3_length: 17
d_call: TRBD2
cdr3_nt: TGTGCCAGCAGCTCCTCCCTAGCGGGAGGTAACACCGGGGAGCTGTTTTTT
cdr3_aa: CASSSSLAGGNTGELFF

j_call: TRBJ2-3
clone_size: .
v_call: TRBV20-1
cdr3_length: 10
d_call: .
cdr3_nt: TGCAGCGTCAGGGAGAATACGCAGTATTTT
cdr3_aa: CSVRENTQYF

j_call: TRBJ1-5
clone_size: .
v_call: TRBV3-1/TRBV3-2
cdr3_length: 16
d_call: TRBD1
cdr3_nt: TGTGCCAGCAGCCAAATAGACAGGGAGGGCAATCAGCCCCAGCATTTT
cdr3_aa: CASSQIDREGNQPQHF

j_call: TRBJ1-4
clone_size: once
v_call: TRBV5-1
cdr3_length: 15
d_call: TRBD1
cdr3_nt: TGCGCCAGCAGCTTGGACACAGGGGACTATGAAAAACTGTTTTTT
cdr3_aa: CASSLDTGDYEKLFF

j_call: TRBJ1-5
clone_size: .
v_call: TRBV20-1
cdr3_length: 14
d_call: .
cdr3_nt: TGCAGTGCTAGTTGGGGGGCTAGCAATCAGCCCCAGCATTTT
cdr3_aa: CSASWGASNQPQHF

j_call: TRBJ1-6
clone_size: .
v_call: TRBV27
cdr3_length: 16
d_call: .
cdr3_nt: TGTGCCAGCAGTTCGAGGCCCCTCGGAATTAATTCACCCCTCCACTTT
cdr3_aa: CASSSRPLGINSPLHF

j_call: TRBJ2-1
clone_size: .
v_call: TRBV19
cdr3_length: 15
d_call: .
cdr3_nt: TGTGCCAGTACCAAAACGTACGTAGCAGTCCATGAGCAGTTCTTC
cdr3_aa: CASTKTYVAVHEQFF

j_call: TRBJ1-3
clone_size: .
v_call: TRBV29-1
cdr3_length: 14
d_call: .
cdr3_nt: TGCAGCGGGTCCCGTCTAGGCTCTGGAAACACCATATATTTT
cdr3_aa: CSGSRLGSGNTIYF

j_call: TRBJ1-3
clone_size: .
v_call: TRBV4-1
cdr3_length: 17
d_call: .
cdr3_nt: TGCGCCAGCAGCCAAGATGTGCCCGGGGGTTTGGAAAACACCATATATTTT
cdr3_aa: CASSQDVPGGLENTIYF

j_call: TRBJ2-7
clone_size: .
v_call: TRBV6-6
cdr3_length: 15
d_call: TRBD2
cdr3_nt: TGTGCCAGCAGCGGTAGCGGGGGTTACTCCTACGAGCAGTACTTC
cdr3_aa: CASSGSGGYSYEQYF

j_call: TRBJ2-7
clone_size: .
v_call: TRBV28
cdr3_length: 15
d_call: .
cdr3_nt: TGTGCCAGCAGTTTATTTGGCGGGCTTGCCTACGAGCAGTACTTC
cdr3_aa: CASSLFGGLAYEQYF

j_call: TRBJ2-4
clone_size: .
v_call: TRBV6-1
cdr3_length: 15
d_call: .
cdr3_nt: TGTGCCAGCACCACGGGTGGGGGGGCCAAAAACATTCAGTACTTC
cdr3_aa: CASTTGGGAKNIQYF

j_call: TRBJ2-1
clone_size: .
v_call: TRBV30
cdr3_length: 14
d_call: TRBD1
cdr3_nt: TGTGCCTGGAACCTCCGAGGGACAGGGGATGAGCAGTTCTTC
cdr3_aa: CAWNLRGTGDEQFF

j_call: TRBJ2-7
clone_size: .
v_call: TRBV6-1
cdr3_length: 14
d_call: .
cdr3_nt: TGTGCCAGCAGTGAGGGGGGCCTTAACTACGAGCAGTACTTC
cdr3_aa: CASSEGGLNYEQYF

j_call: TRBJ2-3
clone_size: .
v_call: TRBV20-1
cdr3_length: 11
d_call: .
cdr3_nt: TGCAGTGCTGGGTCCACAGATACGCAGTATTTT
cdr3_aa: CSAGSTDTQYF

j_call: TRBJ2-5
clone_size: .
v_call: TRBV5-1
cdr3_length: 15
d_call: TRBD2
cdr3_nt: TGCGCCAGCAGCTCGGGAGGGACTAGTCGCGAGACCCAGTACTTC
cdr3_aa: CASSSGGTSRETQYF

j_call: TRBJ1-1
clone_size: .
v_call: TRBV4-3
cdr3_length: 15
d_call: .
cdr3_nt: TGCGCCAGCAGCCAAGAACACAGGAGCCTCACTGAAGCTTTCTTT
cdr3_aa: CASSQEHRSLTEAFF

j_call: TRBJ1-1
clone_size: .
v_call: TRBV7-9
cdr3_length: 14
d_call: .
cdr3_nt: TGTGCCAGCAGCCGAGGGGTCGGAAAGACTGAAGCTTTCTTT
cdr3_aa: CASSRGVGKTEAFF

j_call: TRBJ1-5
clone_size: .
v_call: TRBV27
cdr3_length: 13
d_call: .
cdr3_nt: TGTGCCAGCAGTTTATCAGGGGGAGCGCCCCAGCATTTT
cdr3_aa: CASSLSGGAPQHF

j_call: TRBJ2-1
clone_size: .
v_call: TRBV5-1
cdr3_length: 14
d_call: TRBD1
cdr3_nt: TGCGCCAGCAGCTTGGGTCAGGGGGCCAATGAGCAGTTCTTC
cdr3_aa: CASSLGQGANEQFF

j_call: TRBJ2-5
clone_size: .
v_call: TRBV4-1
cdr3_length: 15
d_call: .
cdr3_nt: TGCGCCAGCAGCTTAGGAGGGGGGGCCGGGGAGACCCAGTACTTC
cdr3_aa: CASSLGGGAGETQYF

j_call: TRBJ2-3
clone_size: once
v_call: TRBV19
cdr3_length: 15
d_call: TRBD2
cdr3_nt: TGTGCCAGTAGTAAGGGCGGGAGGGGGACAGATACGCAGTATTTT
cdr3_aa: CASSKGGRGTDTQYF

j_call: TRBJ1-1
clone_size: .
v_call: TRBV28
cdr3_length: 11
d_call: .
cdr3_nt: TGTGCCAGCAAGACGTCGGCTGAAGCTTTCTTT
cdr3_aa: CASKTSAEAFF

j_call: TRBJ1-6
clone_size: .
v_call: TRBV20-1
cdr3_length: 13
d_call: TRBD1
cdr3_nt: TGCAGTGCTAGTCGGCAGGGGGGTTCACCCCTCCACTTT
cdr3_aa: CSASRQGGSPLHF

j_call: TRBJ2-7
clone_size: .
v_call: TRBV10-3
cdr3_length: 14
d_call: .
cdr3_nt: TGTGCCATCAGTGAGGGGACCTACGCCTACGAGCAGTACTTC
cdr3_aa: CAISEGTYAYEQYF

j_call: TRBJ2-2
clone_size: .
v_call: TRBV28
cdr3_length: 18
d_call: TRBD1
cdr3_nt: TGTGCCAGCAGTTCCATATTAACGGACAGGGTGAACACCGGGGAGCTGTTTTTT
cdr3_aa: CASSSILTDRVNTGELFF

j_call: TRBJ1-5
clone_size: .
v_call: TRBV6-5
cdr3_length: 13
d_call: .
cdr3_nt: TGTGCCAGCAGGGTGGCTAGCAATCAGCCCCAGCATTTT
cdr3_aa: CASRVASNQPQHF

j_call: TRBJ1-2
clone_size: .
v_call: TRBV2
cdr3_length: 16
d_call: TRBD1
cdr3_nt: TGTGCCAGCAGCTACCCCCGGGACAGGGAAAACTATGGCTACACCTTC
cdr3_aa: CASSYPRDRENYGYTF

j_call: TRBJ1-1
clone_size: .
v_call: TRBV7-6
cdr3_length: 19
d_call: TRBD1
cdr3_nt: TGTGCCAGCAGCGCCATCTCCCCCAGGGACAGAAAAATGAACACTGAAGCTTTCTTT
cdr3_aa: CASSAISPRDRKMNTEAFF

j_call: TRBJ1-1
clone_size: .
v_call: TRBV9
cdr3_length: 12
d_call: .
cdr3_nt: TGTGCCAGCAACGGGGGGGGCACTGAAGCTTTCTTT
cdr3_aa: CASNGGGTEAFF

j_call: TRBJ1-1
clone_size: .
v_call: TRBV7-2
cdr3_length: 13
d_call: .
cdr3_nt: TGTGCCAGCAGTACAGGGCGAGACACTGAAGCTTTCTTT
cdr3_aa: CASSTGRDTEAFF

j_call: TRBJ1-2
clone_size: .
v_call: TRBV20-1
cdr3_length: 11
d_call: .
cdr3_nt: TGCAGTCCAAAGGAGGGGGGAGGCTACACCTTC
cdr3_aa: CSPKEGGGYTF

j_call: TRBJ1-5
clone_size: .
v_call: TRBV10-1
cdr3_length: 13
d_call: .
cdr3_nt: TGCGCCAGCAGTGAACGGATCAATCAGCCCCAGCATTTT
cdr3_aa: CASSERINQPQHF

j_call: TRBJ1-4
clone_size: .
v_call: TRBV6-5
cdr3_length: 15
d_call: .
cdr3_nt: TGTGCCAGCAGTTACACGGCGTCAACTAATGAAAAACTGTTTTTT
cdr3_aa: CASSYTASTNEKLFF

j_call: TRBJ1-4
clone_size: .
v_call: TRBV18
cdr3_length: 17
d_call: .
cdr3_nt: TGTGCCAGCTCCCCACGGGTCAGGCCTGCAACTAATGAAAAACTGTTTTTT
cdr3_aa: CASSPRVRPATNEKLFF

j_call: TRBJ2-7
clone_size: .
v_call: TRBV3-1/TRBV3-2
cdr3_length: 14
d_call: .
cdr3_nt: TGTGCCAGCAGCCCGGACAGTCGCCTTTACGAGCAGTACTTC
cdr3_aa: CASSPDSRLYEQYF

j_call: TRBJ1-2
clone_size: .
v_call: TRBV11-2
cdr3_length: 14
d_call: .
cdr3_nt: TGTGCCAGCAGCTTAGATGTCCGGGCGGATGGCTACACCTTC
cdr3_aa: CASSLDVRADGYTF

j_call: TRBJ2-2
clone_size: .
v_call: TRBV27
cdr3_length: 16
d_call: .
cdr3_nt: TGTGCCAGCAGTTCCGGTGGGGGCGTTAACACCGGGGAGCTGTTTTTT
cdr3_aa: CASSSGGGVNTGELFF

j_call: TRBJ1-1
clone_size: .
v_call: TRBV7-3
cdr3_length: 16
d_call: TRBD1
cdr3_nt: TGTGCCAGCAGCTTAACGGCTAACACAGGGGGCACTGAAGCTTTCTTT
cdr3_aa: CASSLTANTGGTEAFF

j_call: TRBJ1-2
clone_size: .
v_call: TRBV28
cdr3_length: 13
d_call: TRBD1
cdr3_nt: TGTGCCAGCAGTAGACAGGGGGCGCCGGGCTACACCTTC
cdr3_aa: CASSRQGAPGYTF

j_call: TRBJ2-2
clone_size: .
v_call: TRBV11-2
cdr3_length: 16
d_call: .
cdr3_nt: TGTGCCAGCAGCTCCCCAGCGGGTCGGAACACCGGGGAGCTGTTTTTT
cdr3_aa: CASSSPAGRNTGELFF

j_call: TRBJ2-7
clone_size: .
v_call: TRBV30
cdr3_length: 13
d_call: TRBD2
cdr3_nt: TGTGCCGGGGGGAGGGAAGGAGATTACGAGCAGTACTTC
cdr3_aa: CAGGREGDYEQYF

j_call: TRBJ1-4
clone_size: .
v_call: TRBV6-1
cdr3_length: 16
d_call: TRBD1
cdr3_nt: TGTGCCAGCAGTGAAGGCGACAGGGGGATAAATGAAAAACTGTTTTTT
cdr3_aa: CASSEGDRGINEKLFF

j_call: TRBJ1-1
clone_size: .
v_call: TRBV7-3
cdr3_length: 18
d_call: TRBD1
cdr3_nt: TGTGCCAGCAGCTTAATGCGACGCCAGGACAGGGGGAACACTGAAGCTTTCTTT
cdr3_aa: CASSLMRRQDRGNTEAFF

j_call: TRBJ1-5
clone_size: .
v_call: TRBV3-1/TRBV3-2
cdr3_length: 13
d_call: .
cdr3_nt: TGTGCCAGCAGCCGACAGGGCAATCAGCCCCAGCATTTT
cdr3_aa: CASSRQGNQPQHF

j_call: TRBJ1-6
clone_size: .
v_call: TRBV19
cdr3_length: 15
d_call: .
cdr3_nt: TGTGCCACTTTGGAGCGATACTCCTATAATTCACCCCTCCACTTT
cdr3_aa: CATLERYSYNSPLHF

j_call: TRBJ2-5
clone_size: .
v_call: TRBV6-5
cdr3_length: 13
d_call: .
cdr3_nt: TGTGCCAGCAGCAGGGGAATAGAAGAGACCCAGTACTTC
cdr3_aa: CASSRGIEETQYF

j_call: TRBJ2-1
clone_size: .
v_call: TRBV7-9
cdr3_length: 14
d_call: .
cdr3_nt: TGTGCCAGCAGCTTTCGAGGTTCCTACAATGAGCAGTTCTTC
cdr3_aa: CASSFRGSYNEQFF

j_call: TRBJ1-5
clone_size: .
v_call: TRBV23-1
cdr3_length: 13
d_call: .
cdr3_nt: TGCGCCAGCAGTCAACTTCCCTGCCAGTCCCAGCATTTT
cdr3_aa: CASSQLPCQSQHF

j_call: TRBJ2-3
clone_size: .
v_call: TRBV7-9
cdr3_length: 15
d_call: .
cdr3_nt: TGTGCCAGCAGCTTACATCAGCGGGTGACAGATACGCAGTATTTT
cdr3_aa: CASSLHQRVTDTQYF

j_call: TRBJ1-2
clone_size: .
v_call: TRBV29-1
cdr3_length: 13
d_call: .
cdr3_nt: TGCAGCGTTGGCCTCTTCCCAAAGGAAGGCTACACCTTC
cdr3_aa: CSVGLFPKEGYTF

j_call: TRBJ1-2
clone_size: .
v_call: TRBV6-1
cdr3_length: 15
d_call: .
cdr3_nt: TGTGCCAGCAGTGAAGGGGCAGGGCGGAACTATGGCTACACCTTC
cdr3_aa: CASSEGAGRNYGYTF

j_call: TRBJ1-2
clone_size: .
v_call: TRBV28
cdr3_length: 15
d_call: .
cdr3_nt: TGTGCCAGCAGTCCGGAGGTTGGATTGAGAGATGGCTACACCTTC
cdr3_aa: CASSPEVGLRDGYTF

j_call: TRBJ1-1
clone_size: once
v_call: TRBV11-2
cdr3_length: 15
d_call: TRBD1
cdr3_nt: TGTGCCAGCAGCTCCGCCGGGACAGAGTTATCTGAAGCTTTCTTT
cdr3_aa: CASSSAGTELSEAFF

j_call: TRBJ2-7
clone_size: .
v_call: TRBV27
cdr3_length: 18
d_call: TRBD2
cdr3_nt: TGTGCCAGCAGCCTCGTAAGCGGGAGGGCCAATGGAGCCTACGAGCAGTACTTC
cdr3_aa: CASSLVSGRANGAYEQYF